The TCR beta chain described here comes from a study of T cell responses to AZD1222 COVID-19 vaccine. Produced via immunoSEQ multiplex PCR; TCRdb's table is partial and in-frame only. The sample comprises 100,000 to 140,000 clones, roughly 85% of which are singletons, and 4.5% to 5.5% rests with the top ten. Both about-4-week and about-12-week second-dose recipients were combined. Study-level points and caveats: Along spike, vaccine-associated CD4 TCRs were found throughout, with dominance at 160-218 and 743-854. The reported proportion of spike-specific TCRs targeting unmutated variant regions was nearly half. Spike-specific TCRs gained breadth and depth after people received two AZD1222 doses.

On this clone: No antigen is known for it.

The CDR3 sequence is 17 residues long. CDR1 and CDR2 from the germline V gene are LNHDA and SQIVND (reference sequence). Trimming pared 5 bases from V and 0 bases from J, leaving 14 bases between. This receptor was obtained from an adult who received the AZD1222 COVID-19 vaccine. The chain joins TRBV19 to TRBJ1-6; possibly TRBD1 for D (6 bases). Source: peripheral blood, taken 28 days after the second AZD1222 dose. The CDR3 bases are TGTGCCAGTAGTCGGGGGGCCCTAAGCTCCTATAATTCACCCCTCCACTTT. Translation: CASSRGALSSYNSPLHF.